These 21 T cell receptor beta chains were sequenced from one sample in a study of blood T cell repertoires in COVID-19. Clones were read by immunoSEQ multiplex PCR, and TCRdb kept only the in-frame ones, dropping some. The sample has under 200,000 clones; over 70% are singletons. Sample: PBMCs or T cells enriched from blood (not recorded which). The origin of the receptors is a woman in her 40s with acute COVID-19.

This clone was picked up a small number of times. The chain recombines TRBV7-9 with TRBJ2-3; D gene ambiguous. CDR3 length: 12 amino acids. Trimming left V 2 bases short and J 4 bases short, with 4 bases between. From germline, CDR1 is SEHNR and CDR2 FQNEAQ (reference sequence). CDR3 in amino acids: CASSLLSDTQYF. The CDR3 region has the DNA TGTGCCAGCAGCTTACTCTCAGATACGCAGTATTTT. The complete variable domain, with remaining parts taken from reference TRBV7-9 and TRBJ2-3, reads DTGVSQNPRHKITKRGQNVTFRCDPISEHNRLYWYRQTLGQGPEFLTYFQNEAQLEKSRLLSDRFSAERPKGSFSTLEIQRTEQGDSAMYLCASSLLSDTQYFGPGTRLTVL.

This clone was recorded a few times. The chain is built from TRBV19 and TRBJ1-1; a weak D match, TRBD1 (6 bases). With 7 bases removed from V and 10 bases from J, the gap between germline ends came to 19 bases. Germline V gives CDR1 LNHDA, CDR2 SQIVND (reference sequence). The CDR3 extends over 13 amino acids. This CDR3 reads CASNLGQGIGAFF. CDR3 nucleotide sequence: TGTGCCAGTAATCTCGGCCAGGGGATCGGAGCTTTCTTT.

The gene calls are TRBV3-1 (or the pseudogene TRBV3-2) and TRBJ2-7; perhaps TRBD2 as D (6 bases). CDR1 is LGHDT and CDR2 is YNNKEL in the germline V gene (reference sequence). V was clipped by 2 bases and J by 3 bases, with 20 bases between them. This CDR3 is built from 17 residues. CDR3: CASSQLGDSPLFYEQYF. CDR3 nucleotide sequence: TGTGCCAGCAGCCAATTGGGGGACTCGCCTTTGTTCTACGAGCAGTACTTC.

This sequence joins TRBV11-2 and TRBJ2-6; D perhaps matches TRBD1 (6 bases). V lost 2 bases to trimming and J lost 0 bases, with 14 bases between them. There are 18 residues in the CDR3. Germline V lookup: CDR1 SGHAT, CDR2 FQNNGV. Here the CDR3 reads CASSLRRQDYSGANVLTF. As DNA, the CDR3 is TGTGCCAGCAGCTTACGAAGACAGGATTACTCTGGGGCCAACGTCCTGACTTTC. Combining the CDR3 with reference TRBV11-2 and TRBJ2-6 gives the whole variable domain EAGVAQSPRYKIIEKRQSVAFWCNPISGHATLYWYQQILGQGPKLLIQFQNNGVVDDSQLPKDRFSAERLKGVDSTLKIQPAKLEDSAVYLCASSLRRQDYSGANVLTFGAGSRLTVL.

This clone showed up many times. This chain links TRBV2 with TRBJ2-7; 8 bases map to TRBD1. V was clipped by 1 base and J by 0 bases; unmatched bases: 5. Looked up from germline, CDR1 is SNHLY and CDR2 is FYNNEI. The CDR3 is 16 amino acids. The CDR3 region is CASSEVGTGGSYEQYV. Written as DNA, the CDR3 is TGTGCCAGCAGTGAAGTGGGGACAGGCGGCTCCTACGAGCAGTACGTC.

The chain employs TRBV29-1 and TRBJ2-3, with a weak D call TRBD1 (6 bases). In germline, CDR1 is SQVTM, CDR2 ANQGSEA. This CDR3 has 13 residues. With 7 bases removed from V and 1 base from J, the gap between germline ends came to 12 bases. CDR3 in amino acids: CSARAGGTDTQYF. The CDR3 DNA reads as TGCAGCGCGAGGGCAGGGGGCACAGATACGCAGTATTTT.

The genes are TRBV2 and TRBJ2-1; D is undetermined. The CDR3 spans 12 residues. Trimming cost V 2 bases and J 6 bases, with 5 bases left between them. Per germline, CDR1 SNHLY and CDR2 FYNNEI. CDR3 protein: CASSENSNEQFF. CDR3 nucleotide sequence: TGTGCCAGCAGTGAAAACAGCAATGAGCAGTTCTTC. The whole variable domain, remainder taken from reference TRBV2 and TRBJ2-1, is EPEVTQTPSHQVTQMGQEVILRCVPISNHLYFYWYRQILGQKVEFLVSFYNNEISEKSEIFDDQFSVERPDGSNFTLKIRSTKLEDSAMYFCASSENSNEQFFGPGTRLTVL.

The chain carries TRBV10-2 and TRBJ1-2; no definite D call. Per germline, CDR1 WSHSY and CDR2 SAAADI. V was trimmed by 6 bases and J by 4 bases, leaving 21 bases between them. This CDR3 region has 16 residues. The CDR3 nucleotides are TGCGCCAGCAGCGATCCGGGAGAACTACGAGGCTATGGCTACACCTTC. Its translation: CASSDPGELRGYGYTF.

The J gene is TRBJ2-2, the V gene TRBV29-1; weak D call: TRBD1 (6 bases). The CDR3 spans 16 residues. With 0 bases removed from V and 3 bases from J, the gap between germline ends came to 14 bases. Germline V gives CDR1 SQVTM, CDR2 ANQGSEA. The CDR3 sequence is CSVEDPVEGDTGELFF. The CDR3 DNA sequence: TGCAGCGTTGAAGATCCGGTAGAGGGGGACACCGGGGAGCTGTTTTTT.

V and J are TRBV25-1 and TRBJ1-3, with D tentatively TRBD1 (5 bases). CDR3 length: 14 amino acids. From germline, CDR1 is MGHDK and CDR2 SYGVNS. V gave up 8 bases and J gave up 1 base, with 12 bases separating them. CDR3 sequence reads: CASHPGGSGNTIYF. The CDR3, as DNA: TGTGCCAGCCACCCGGGGGGATCTGGAAACACCATATATTTT.

The rearrangement uses TRBV5-1 and TRBJ2-3; 9 nucleotides match TRBD2. The trim removed 3 bases at V and 4 bases at J, leaving 9 bases unmatched. The CDR3 contains 16 residues. CDR1 is SGHRS, CDR2 YFSETQ, per germline. CDR3 amino acids: CASSSVAGVEADTQYF. CDR3 DNA sequence: TGCGCCAGCAGCTCTGTAGCGGGAGTTGAGGCAGATACGCAGTATTTT.

The chain couples TRBV2 to TRBJ1-1; no clear D gene. V shed 3 bases and J shed 0 bases, with 8 bases lying between them. The CDR3 has 14 amino acids. Germline CDR1 SNHLY, CDR2 FYNNEI. In DNA, the CDR3 is TGTGCCAGCAGTGACCAGTCGATGAACACTGAAGCTTTCTTT. Its protein is CASSDQSMNTEAFF.

The chain links TRBV9 to TRBJ2-2; no clear D. This CDR3 spans 14 amino acids. The germline V gene encodes CDR1 SGDLS and CDR2 YYNGEE. V was pared by 4 bases and J by 2 bases, with 9 bases between. CDR3 sequence (DNA): TGTGCCAGCAGCCCGACGGGTAACACCGGGGAGCTGTTTTTT. Translation: CASSPTGNTGELFF.

The rearrangement uses TRBV30 and TRBJ2-4; the match to TRBD2 covers 12 bases. Per the germline V gene, CDR1 is GTSNPN and CDR2 is SVGIG (reference sequence). This CDR3 has 15 residues. J lost 2 bases, V lost 3 bases, and 2 bases had no gene match. The CDR3 spells CAWSGLAGTKNIQYF. As DNA, the CDR3 is TGTGCCTGGAGCGGACTAGCGGGAACCAAAAACATTCAGTACTTC.

This sequence joins TRBV7-3 and TRBJ2-2; 8 positions agree with TRBD2. Trimming at V came to 8 bases and at J to 4 bases, leaving 6 bases not matched to a gene. CDR1 SGHTA and CDR2 FQGTGA come from the germline V gene. This CDR3 spans 14 amino acids. CDR3 loop: CASRQRETTGELFF. The CDR3 bases are TGTGCCAGCCGCCAGCGGGAGACCACCGGGGAGCTGTTTTTT.

This chain uses TRBV4-1 with TRBJ2-5; 8 nucleotides agree with TRBD2. The V gene end was trimmed by 0 bases and the J gene end by 5 bases; junction bases not matched to a gene: 11. CDR3 size: 17 residues. Per the germline V gene, CDR1 is MGHRA and CDR2 is YSYEKL. The CDR3 DNA is TGCGCCAGCAGCCAAGAGCCAGTTTTAGCTAGCGGGGAGACCCAGTACTTC. Its protein is CASSQEPVLASGETQYF.

The V call is TRBV6-5, the J call TRBJ2-5, with 10 bases aligning to TRBD2. J gave up 4 bases and V 7 bases, and 9 bases lay outside the gene matches. Germline loops: CDR1 MNHEY, CDR2 SVGAGI. The CDR3 contains 15 residues. The CDR3 sequence: CASTAPSGSPETQYF. CDR3 sequence (DNA): TGTGCCAGCACCGCACCTAGCGGGAGTCCAGAGACCCAGTACTTC.

The chain couples TRBV6-1 to TRBJ2-7, with 8 bases aligning to TRBD2. The CDR3 contains 13 residues. The V gene end was trimmed by 2 bases and the J gene end by 8 bases; junction bases not matched to a gene: 5. Germline CDR1 MNHNS, CDR2 SASEGT. CDR3 region: CASSEREGQQQYV. Here the CDR3 DNA reads TGTGCCAGCAGTGAACGGGAGGGCCAGCAGCAGTACGTC.

The sample holds a few counts of this clone. The chain joins TRBV7-2 to TRBJ1-2; the D gene is possibly TRBD1 (6 bases). Germline V gene data show CDR1 as SGHTA and CDR2 as FQGNSA. The V and J ends lost 5 bases and 8 bases respectively, with 12 bases between them. The CDR3 loop spans 12 amino acids. Here the CDR3 DNA reads TGTGCCAGCAGCCCGGGACAAAGAGGCTACACCTTC. Its protein product is CASSPGQRGYTF.

The rearrangement uses TRBV12-3 or TRBV12-4 and TRBJ2-5, with 7 bases identical to TRBD1. V shed 4 bases and J 4 bases; nucleotides not matched to a gene: 3. This CDR3 comprises 13 residues. CDR3 in amino acids: CASSWDSRETQYF. CDR3 sequence (DNA): TGTGCCAGCAGTTGGGACAGTAGAGAGACCCAGTACTTC.

The sample holds one count of this clone. CDR3 loop: CASSLGLLNTEAFF. As DNA, the CDR3 is TGTGCCAGCAGCTTGGGACTTCTGAACACTGAAGCTTTCTTT. V usage is TRBV7-2 and J usage is TRBJ1-1; D might be TRBD1 (5 bases). The V and J ends lost 3 bases and 0 bases respectively, with 8 bases between them. Germline V gives CDR1 SGHTA, CDR2 FQGNSA. The CDR3 has 14 amino acids.